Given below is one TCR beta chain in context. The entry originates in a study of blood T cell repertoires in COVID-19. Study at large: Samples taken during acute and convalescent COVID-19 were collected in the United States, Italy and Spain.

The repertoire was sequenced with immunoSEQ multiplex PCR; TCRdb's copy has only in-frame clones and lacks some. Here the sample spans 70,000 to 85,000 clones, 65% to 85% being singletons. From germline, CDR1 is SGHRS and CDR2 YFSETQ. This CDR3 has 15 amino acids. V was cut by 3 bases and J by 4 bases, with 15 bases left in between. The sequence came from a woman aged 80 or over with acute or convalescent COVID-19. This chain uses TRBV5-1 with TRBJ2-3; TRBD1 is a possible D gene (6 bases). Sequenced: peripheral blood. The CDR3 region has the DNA TGCGCCAGCAGCTCCCTCCAGGGACAAGCAGATACGCAGTATTTT. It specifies CASSSLQGQADTQYF.